This TCR beta chain is from a study of HIV-infected patients and healthy controls. This clonotype rates as medium-sized. Germline trimming cut 7 bases from V and 6 bases from J; bases unmatched to any gene: 8. The CDR3 spans 14 residues. All unsorted peripheral T cells were captured because whole blood was used without fractionation. cDNA was made from 500 ng RNA using alpha and beta constant primers. Alpha and beta chain libraries were made separately by chain-specific third strand synthesis with multiplexing indices. The library got P5 and P7 elements plus a second index, then a roughly 22-cycle PCR. TCRdb redid the calling of the 5' RACE reads with MiXCR, one entry per CDR3 protein. The sample has around 18,000 distinct CDR3 sequences; 9.5% to 13% are singletons.

The chain is built from TRBV12-3 or TRBV12-4 and TRBJ2-7, with 11 positions matching TRBD2. The source is an adult in good health. The sample consisted of blood. CDR3 loop: CASNILAGEGEQYF. For the CDR3, the DNA is TGTGCCAGCAACATACTAGCGGGAGAGGGCGAGCAGTACTTC.